This entry lists 29 T cell receptor beta chains sequenced from one sample in a study of OX40 agonist ivuxolimab in advanced cancers. Sequencing was performed with immunoSEQ multiplex PCR; in TCRdb, only in-frame clones are kept and a portion is missing. The sample includes tens of thousands of clones, less than 90% of them seen just once. Here the sequenced sample was CD4+ or CD8+ T cells sorted from blood, taken in a trial of the OX40 agonist ivuxolimab. These receptors all come from an adult with an advanced solid tumor such as melanoma, head and neck, liver or kidney cancer.

V is TRBV29-1 and J is TRBJ2-1; maybe TRBD2 (6 bases). The CDR3 loop spans 12 amino acids. From germline, CDR1 is SQVTM and CDR2 ANQGSEA. Trimming removed 3 bases from V and 8 bases from J, with 11 bases in between. CDR3 nucleotide sequence: TGCAGCGTTGATATGGGAGGCCATGAGCAGTTCTTC. Amino acids: CSVDMGGHEQFF.

The CDR3 region has the DNA TGTGCCAGCAGCCCCCTCCCGGGAGGCAGGGGTGAGCAGTACTTC. It yields the protein CASSPLPGGRGEQYF. The chain links TRBV5-5 to TRBJ2-7, with a weak D call TRBD2 (7 bases). This CDR3 contains 15 residues. From germline, CDR1 is SGHKS and CDR2 YYEKEE (reference sequence). V dropped 4 bases and J dropped 7 bases, with 21 bases sitting between them.

The chain recombines TRBV20-1 with TRBJ2-1, with D perhaps being TRBD1 or TRBD2 (5 bases each). CDR1 is DFQATT, CDR2 SNEGSKA, per germline (reference sequence). V was shortened by 6 bases and J by 9 bases, with 12 bases between the two germline ends. The CDR3 totals 11 residues. CDR3 residues: CSATRDGEQFF. The CDR3, as DNA: TGCAGTGCCACCCGGGACGGTGAGCAGTTCTTC.

This rearrangement joins TRBV7-6 to TRBJ1-3; D is undetermined. Germline-derived CDR1 and CDR2 are SGHVS and FNYEAQ. The CDR3 runs to 17 residues. V gave up 1 base and J gave up 4 bases, with 17 bases separating them. The CDR3 DNA follows: TGTGCCAGCAGCTTAGTGGCAGAACAAGGTGCGGGAAACACCATATATTTT. The encoded protein is CASSLVAEQGAGNTIYF.

The chain links TRBV6-4 to TRBJ2-2, with D possibly TRBD1 on 5 matching bases. The CDR3 totals 16 residues. V dropped 3 bases and J dropped 2 bases, with 13 bases sitting between them. The germline gives CDR1 MRHNA, CDR2 SNTAGT. In nucleotides, the CDR3 is TGTGCCAGCAGTGAAGGGGTTGACGGAAACACCGGGGAGCTGTTTTTT. It encodes CASSEGVDGNTGELFF.

The gene calls are TRBV11-3 and TRBJ1-6; 7 nucleotides match TRBD1. Unmatched junction bases numbered 3, after V lost 5 bases and J lost 5 bases. This CDR3 region has 14 residues. Germline CDR1 and CDR2: SGHNT and YENEEA. The CDR3 sequence: CASSQGQNNSPLHF. The CDR3 DNA follows: TGTGCCAGCAGCCAGGGACAGAATAATTCACCCCTCCACTTT.

The chain recombines TRBV7-6 with TRBJ2-2, with D perhaps TRBD1 or TRBD2 (6 bases each). The CDR3 extends over 16 amino acids. Germline assignment: CDR1 SGHVS and CDR2 FNYEAQ. V lost 1 base and J 2 bases, leaving 11 bases between the germline ends. CDR3 region: CASSLEQGGNTGELFF. CDR3 nucleotide sequence: TGTGCCAGCAGCTTAGAACAGGGAGGCAACACCGGGGAGCTGTTTTTT.

The rearrangement uses TRBV11-2 and TRBJ1-2; D remains ambiguous. Looked up from germline, CDR1 is SGHAT and CDR2 is FQNNGV. The V and J ends lost 5 bases and 0 bases respectively, with 10 bases between them. The CDR3 runs to 14 residues. For the CDR3, the DNA is TGTGCCAGCAGCGCCAGGAGGTCTAACTATGGCTACACCTTC. It encodes CASSARRSNYGYTF.

V is TRBV5-1 and J is TRBJ2-7; 8 bases fit TRBD2. The V and J ends lost 4 bases and 5 bases, in that order; junction bases with no gene match: 5. Germline V gene sequence: CDR1 SGHRS, CDR2 YFSETQ. This CDR3 is built from 13 residues. CDR3 nucleotides: TGCGCCAGCAGCCAAGGACTAGCCCACGAGCAGTACTTC. This gives the protein CASSQGLAHEQYF.

The V call is TRBV5-1, the J call TRBJ2-3; the match to TRBD2 covers 11 bases. The CDR3 consists of 15 residues. Trimming removed 5 bases from V and 1 base from J; junction bases left unmatched: 3. From germline, CDR1 is SGHRS and CDR2 YFSETQ. CDR3 in amino acids: CASRTSGGRTDTQYF. CDR3 coding DNA: TGCGCCAGCAGAACTAGCGGGGGACGCACAGATACGCAGTATTTT.

The chain joins TRBV5-4 to TRBJ2-5, with TRBD2 matching 7 bases. V gave up 7 bases and J gave up 2 bases; unmatched junction bases: 8. CDR1 is SGHNT, CDR2 YYREEE, per germline (reference sequence). The CDR3 has 14 residues. The CDR3 DNA reads TGTGCCAGCCGGGCGCCGGGGGGACAAGAGACCCAGTACTTC. It codes for CASRAPGGQETQYF.

The chain employs TRBV4-3 and TRBJ1-1, with 9 bases that match TRBD1. The CDR3 extends over 17 amino acids. Germline V gene sequence: CDR1 LGHNA, CDR2 YSLEER. With 1 base clipped from V and 1 base from J, the junction kept 7 bases outside the gene matches. CDR3 region: CASSQVPGQGSNTEAFF. CDR3 nucleotide sequence: TGCGCCAGCAGCCAAGTCCCGGGACAGGGATCGAACACTGAAGCTTTCTTT.

The chain is built from TRBV12-5 and TRBJ1-1; TRBD1 aligns across 9 bases. Losses at the gene ends were 4 bases for V and 0 bases for J; bases not matched to a gene: 6. The CDR3 loop spans 16 amino acids. Per the germline V gene, CDR1 is LGHNT and CDR2 is FRNRAP. The CDR3 region has the DNA TGTGCTAGTGGTTGGGGGGGACAGGGACTGAACACTGAAGCTTTCTTT. Protein product: CASGWGGQGLNTEAFF.

The chain has TRBV30 and TRBJ2-1, with D possibly matching TRBD2 (5 bases). The CDR3 contains 13 residues. The V end was cut by 3 bases, the J end by 12 bases, with 18 bases between. Germline loops: CDR1 GTSNPN, CDR2 SVGIG (reference sequence). The DNA for the CDR3 is TGTGCCTGGAGCGAAGGTACTAGGAGGTGGCAGTTCTTC. Protein: CAWSEGTRRWQFF.

J is TRBJ1-1 and V is TRBV7-9; D remains unclear. Trimming cost V 1 base and J 7 bases, with 7 bases left between them. The V gene's germline CDR1 is SEHNR and CDR2 FQNEAQ (reference sequence). The CDR3 covers 12 residues. The CDR3: CASSLEVSEAFF. DNA for the CDR3: TGTGCCAGCAGCTTAGAGGTCAGTGAAGCTTTCTTT.

The gene calls are TRBV7-6 and TRBJ1-1; D unclear. Deletions cut 5 bases from V and 10 bases from J, with 14 bases between. Germline V gene sequence: CDR1 SGHVS, CDR2 FNYEAQ. The CDR3 loop spans 12 amino acids. The CDR3 sequence is CASSRVSLPAFF. CDR3 nucleotide sequence: TGTGCCAGCAGCCGAGTAAGCCTCCCAGCTTTCTTT. Together with reference TRBV7-6 and TRBJ1-1, the CDR3 gives the full variable domain: GAGVSQSPRYKVTKRGQDVALRCDPISGHVSLYWYRQALGQGPEFLTYFNYEAQQDKSGLPNDRFSAERPEGSISTLTIQRTEQRDSAMYRCASSRVSLPAFFGQGTRLTVV.

The chain links TRBV6-5 to TRBJ2-5; D not resolved. Trimming took 10 bases from V and 5 from J, leaving 11 bases between them. The V gene's germline CDR1 is MNHEY and CDR2 SVGAGI. The length of the CDR3 is 11 residues. The CDR3, as DNA: TGTGCCACCCTAAGGTGGGAGACCCAGTACTTC. Protein product: CATLRWETQYF.

The J gene is TRBJ2-7, the V gene TRBV13, with a possible D match to TRBD1 (5 bases). Looked up from germline, CDR1 is PRHDT and CDR2 is FYEKMQ (reference sequence). V was trimmed by 8 bases and J by 6 bases, leaving 17 bases between them. There are 13 residues in the CDR3. The CDR3 loop reads CASATGSLGEQYF. For the CDR3, the DNA is TGTGCCAGCGCTACAGGTTCTTTGGGCGAGCAGTACTTC. Looking up the rest from reference TRBV13 and TRBJ2-7 gives the full variable domain: AAGVIQSPRHLIKEKRETATLKCYPIPRHDTVYWYQQGPGQDPQFLISFYEKMQSDKGSIPDRFSAQQFSDYHSELNMSSLELGDSALYFCASATGSLGEQYFGPGTRLTVT.

This clone was found a few times. The gene calls are TRBV18 and TRBJ1-1, with D unclear. The CDR3 loop spans 13 amino acids. V was pared by 2 bases and J by 5 bases, with 9 bases between. Germline V lookup: CDR1 KGHSH, CDR2 LQKENI. The CDR3 spells CASSPEPQTEAFF. The CDR3 DNA sequence: TGTGCCAGCTCACCAGAGCCTCAAACTGAAGCTTTCTTT.

The J gene is TRBJ2-7, the V gene TRBV29-1; no clear D gene. In germline, CDR1 is SQVTM, CDR2 ANQGSEA. CDR3 length: 11 residues. Trimming took 7 bases from V and 4 from J, leaving 11 bases between them. CDR3 region: CSAETSYEQYF. CDR3 nucleotides: TGCAGCGCCGAGACGTCTTACGAGCAGTACTTC.

V gene TRBV27 combines with J gene TRBJ1-6; tentative D call: TRBD1 (5 bases). The CDR3 runs 14 residues. The ends were cut back, 1 base at V and 10 bases at J, with 11 bases in the middle. The germline V gene encodes CDR1 MNHEY and CDR2 SMNVEV (reference sequence). CDR3 loop: CASSLWQGNSPLHF. For the CDR3, the DNA is TGTGCCAGCAGTTTATGGCAGGGAAACTCACCCCTCCACTTT.

V and J are TRBV5-4 and TRBJ1-4; TRBD1 matches 7 bases. V shed 5 bases, J shed 3 bases, and the junction held 4 bases outside the gene matches. CDR3 length: 14 residues. Germline V gene sequence: CDR1 SGHNT, CDR2 YYREEE (reference sequence). The chain's CDR3 is CASSRDRANEKLFF. The CDR3 nucleotides are TGTGCCAGCAGTCGTGACAGGGCTAATGAAAAACTGTTTTTT.

The rearrangement links TRBV18 to TRBJ2-2, with D possibly TRBD2 on 5 matching bases. This CDR3 has 16 amino acids. CDR1 and CDR2 (germline): KGHSH, LQKENI. Trimming cost V 0 bases and J 1 base, with 9 bases left between them. The CDR3 sequence is CASSPPGGLNTGELFF. CDR3 coding DNA: TGTGCCAGCTCACCACCCGGCGGGTTGAACACCGGGGAGCTGTTTTTT.

J is TRBJ1-1 and V is TRBV30; D perhaps matches TRBD1 (6 bases). Germline CDR1 reads GTSNPN; CDR2 reads SVGIG (reference sequence). CDR3 length equals 14 residues. With 5 bases removed from V and 3 bases from J, the gap between germline ends came to 16 bases. This CDR3 reads CAWGMGAVDTEAFF. CDR3 DNA sequence: TGTGCCTGGGGGATGGGGGCGGTTGACACTGAAGCTTTCTTT.

The V and J genes are TRBV6-5 and TRBJ2-7; D is ambiguous. Germline V lookup: CDR1 MNHEY, CDR2 SVGAGI. V was pared by 0 bases and J by 2 bases, with 8 bases between. The length of the CDR3 is 14 residues. CDR3: CASSYSPATYEQYF. DNA for the CDR3: TGTGCCAGCAGTTACTCTCCAGCCACCTACGAGCAGTACTTC.

J is TRBJ2-2 and V is TRBV6-1; D is ambiguous. Germline V lookup: CDR1 MNHNS, CDR2 SASEGT. The CDR3 spans 14 residues. The V end was cut by 5 bases, the J end by 6 bases, with 13 bases between. The CDR3 reads CASSLPTGSGELFF. CDR3 nucleotide sequence: TGTGCCAGCAGTCTCCCTACCGGTTCCGGGGAGCTGTTTTTT.

This clone was observed a few times. CDR3 protein: CASSFNIVGQGNSPLHF. Here the CDR3 DNA reads TGTGCCAGCAGCTTTAATATAGTGGGACAGGGAAATTCACCCCTCCACTTT. The chain carries TRBV11-2 and TRBJ1-6; TRBD1 matches 9 bases. V shed 3 bases and J 7 bases; nucleotides not matched to a gene: 10. The CDR3 length is 17 residues. In germline, CDR1 is SGHAT, CDR2 FQNNGV.

The genes are TRBV5-1 and TRBJ2-5, with TRBD2 matching over 7 bases. This CDR3 spans 15 amino acids. Unmatched junction bases numbered 3, after V lost 1 base and J lost 0 bases. Germline V gene lookup returns CDR1 SGHRS and CDR2 YFSETQ. The CDR3 DNA sequence: TGCGCCAGCAGCTTGTTTAGCGGGTACCAAGAGACCCAGTACTTC. Its protein is CASSLFSGYQETQYF.

The chain combines TRBV5-6 with TRBJ1-3, with a possible D match to TRBD1 (6 bases). In germline, CDR1 is SGHDT, CDR2 YYEEEE. V gave up 4 bases and J gave up 8 bases, with 10 bases separating them. This CDR3 contains 12 residues. The CDR3 protein is CASSQQGHTIYF. The CDR3 DNA reads TGTGCCAGCAGCCAACAGGGCCACACCATATATTTT.